This T cell receptor beta chain was identified in a study of T cell responses to AZD1222 COVID-19 vaccine. As for the study in general: The study pooled second doses at about 4 or about 12 weeks.

Study results and caveats: Recipients of two AZD1222 doses showed rising Spike-specific TCR breadth and depth. Regions 160-218 and 743-854 dominated among vaccine-associated CD4 TCRs spanning spike. White British ancestry dominated among donors, who included more females, and clonal diversity was possibly underestimated.

V shed 1 base and J 8 bases; nucleotides not matched to a gene: 3. This CDR3 comprises 13 residues. From germline, CDR1 is SGHAT and CDR2 FQDESV (reference sequence). This clone appeared once. Its antigen is unidentified. Profiled with immunoSEQ multiplex PCR; TCRdb holds only in-frame clones, not every one. The sample has fewer than 300,000 clones, approximately 95% seen once. This material consisted of peripheral blood, taken on day 0 of AZD1222 vaccination. This sequence was found in an adult in good health. The chain uses TRBV11-1 and TRBJ1-1, with 8 bases identical to TRBD1. CDR3 in DNA: TGTGCCAGCAGCTTAGGGACAGGGTCCGAAGCTTTCTTT. As protein: CASSLGTGSEAFF.